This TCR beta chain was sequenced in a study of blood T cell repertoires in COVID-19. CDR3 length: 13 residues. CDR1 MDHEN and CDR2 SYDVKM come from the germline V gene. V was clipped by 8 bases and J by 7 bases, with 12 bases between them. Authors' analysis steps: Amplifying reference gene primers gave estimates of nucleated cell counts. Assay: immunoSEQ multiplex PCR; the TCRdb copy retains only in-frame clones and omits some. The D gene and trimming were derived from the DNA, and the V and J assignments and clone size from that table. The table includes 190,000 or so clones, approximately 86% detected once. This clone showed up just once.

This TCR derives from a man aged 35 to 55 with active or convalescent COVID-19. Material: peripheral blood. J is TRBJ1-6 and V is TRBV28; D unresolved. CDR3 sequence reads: CASLGRENSPLHF. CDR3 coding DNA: TGTGCCAGCTTAGGGCGGGAGAATTCACCCCTCCACTTT.